What follows are 16 T cell receptor beta chains derived from one specimen sequenced in a study of lymphopenia after photon versus proton radiotherapy. Profiled with immunoSEQ multiplex PCR; TCRdb holds only in-frame clones, not every one. The profile shows tens of thousands of clones, around four fifths of them singletons. The material was peripheral blood, obtained from a patient treated with proton-based radiotherapy. Receptors originate from a man aged 55-75 years with pancreatic cancer.

By proportion, this clone is medium-sized. The rearrangement links TRBV19 to TRBJ1-5, with TRBD1 matching over 12 bases. The CDR3 loop spans 18 amino acids. The V segment lost 4 bases and the J segment 6 bases; nucleotides outside the gene matches: 13. CDR1 and CDR2 from the germline V gene are LNHDA and SQIVND (reference sequence). CDR3 bases: TGTGCCAGTAGTAAGAGGGGAGGGGACAGGGGGCTTTCTCAGCCCCAGCATTTT. This codes for CASSKRGGDRGLSQPQHF.

This chain links TRBV4-3 with TRBJ2-5; tentatively, D is TRBD1 or TRBD2 (6 bases each). The CDR3 totals 19 residues. Germline V gene data show CDR1 as LGHNA and CDR2 as YSLEER. The V and J ends lost 2 bases and 2 bases respectively, with 24 bases between them. The CDR3 DNA follows: TGCGCCAGCAGCCAAATAGGGGGAGGTCTAGGGGGAAGGCAAGAGACCCAGTACTTC. Encoded protein: CASSQIGGGLGGRQETQYF.

This chain uses TRBV5-4 with TRBJ2-7, with D tentatively TRBD2 (5 bases). V was pared by 1 base and J by 7 bases, with 18 bases between. Germline values: CDR1 SGHNT, CDR2 YYREEE (reference sequence). This CDR3 has 15 residues. CDR3: CASSLPGGLQNEQYF. The CDR3, as DNA: TGTGCCAGCAGCTTGCCTGGCGGGCTACAGAATGAGCAGTACTTC.

The chain combines TRBV7-6 with TRBJ2-3; D is unresolved. Trimming removed 2 bases from V and 6 bases from J, with 6 bases in between. Germline V CDR1 and CDR2: SGHVS, FNYEAQ. The CDR3 covers 12 residues. The CDR3 coding sequence is TGTGCCAGCAGCTTAACGAAGGATACGCAGTATTTT. Protein sequence: CASSLTKDTQYF.

This clone has more than one count but fewer than ten. The chain is built from TRBV4-1 and TRBJ2-5; 7 bases match TRBD2. CDR1 is MGHRA, CDR2 YSYEKL, per germline. Trimming at V came to 0 bases and at J to 4 bases, leaving 8 bases not matched to a gene. There are 16 residues in the CDR3. CDR3 sequence reads: CASSQDQASGRETQYF. The CDR3 DNA follows: TGCGCCAGCAGCCAAGATCAGGCTAGCGGAAGAGAGACCCAGTACTTC.

This chain uses TRBV5-1 with TRBJ2-3; 7 nucleotides agree with TRBD1. The length of the CDR3 is 17 residues. J was trimmed by 0 bases and V by 0 bases; bases with no gene match: 7. Germline V CDR1 and CDR2: SGHRS, YFSETQ. The CDR3 is CASSLVSGTDSTDTQYF. CDR3 DNA sequence: TGCGCCAGCAGCTTGGTTTCCGGGACAGATAGCACAGATACGCAGTATTTT.

This chain joins TRBV6-1 and TRBJ2-1; D call uncertain. CDR1 MNHNS and CDR2 SASEGT come from the germline V gene. CDR3 size: 16 residues. V lost 4 bases to trimming and J lost 7 bases, with 20 bases between them. The CDR3 region is CASSAPLLRTENEQFF. The DNA for the CDR3 is TGTGCCAGCAGTGCCCCTCTGTTGCGGACGGAGAATGAGCAGTTCTTC.

The chain recombines TRBV19 with TRBJ2-2, with no clear D. This CDR3 is 13 amino acids long. CDR1 is LNHDA, CDR2 SQIVND, per germline (reference sequence). V gave up 7 bases and J gave up 6 bases, with 12 bases separating them. The CDR3 DNA reads as TGTGCCAGTATGACCGGGTACTCCGGGGAGCTGTTTTTT. Amino acid sequence: CASMTGYSGELFF.

The chain recombines TRBV7-9 with TRBJ1-3, with 7 bases that match TRBD1. Germline CDR1 is SEHNR and CDR2 is FQNEAQ (reference sequence). There are 16 residues in the CDR3. The V gene end was trimmed by 5 bases and the J gene end by 4 bases; junction bases not matched to a gene: 11. CDR3 sequence reads: CASSRTGGTEGNTIYF. CDR3 nucleotides: TGTGCCAGCAGCCGAACGGGCGGGACAGAAGGAAACACCATATATTTT. Combining the CDR3 with reference TRBV7-9 and TRBJ1-3 gives the whole variable domain DTGVSQNPRHKITKRGQNVTFRCDPISEHNRLYWYRQTLGQGPEFLTYFQNEAQLEKSRLLSDRFSAERPKGSFSTLEIQRTEQGDSAMYLCASSRTGGTEGNTIYFGEGSWLTVV.

The chain is built from TRBV6-5 and TRBJ2-7; D call uncertain. The CDR3 contains 13 residues. The V end was cut by 0 bases, the J end by 5 bases, with 8 bases between. From germline, CDR1 is MNHEY and CDR2 SVGAGI. Here the CDR3 reads CASSYSRVHEQYF. The CDR3 nucleotides are TGTGCCAGCAGTTACTCACGGGTCCACGAGCAGTACTTC.

The table lists this clone with a few counts. CDR3 protein: CASSLAKPTTFTGELFF. CDR3 nucleotide sequence: TGTGCCAGCAGCTTAGCTAAACCAACTACCTTCACCGGGGAGCTGTTTTTT. The rearrangement uses TRBV7-6 and TRBJ2-2; no reliable D call. CDR3 size: 17 residues. Germline V gene data show CDR1 as SGHVS and CDR2 as FNYEAQ. The V and J ends lost 0 bases and 4 bases respectively, with 15 bases between them.

This clone was observed a few times. CDR3 amino acids: CSVSLGPYEQYF. The CDR3 nucleotides are TGCAGCGTCTCACTCGGGCCCTACGAGCAGTACTTC. The chain carries TRBV29-1 and TRBJ2-7; D is uncertain. Trimming left V 6 bases short and J 2 bases short, with 11 bases between. The CDR3 is 12 amino acids. CDR1 and CDR2 from the germline V gene are SQVTM and ANQGSEA.

The rearrangement uses TRBV2 and TRBJ2-7; TRBD1 agrees at 8 bases. CDR1 SNHLY and CDR2 FYNNEI come from the germline V gene. This CDR3 is built from 14 residues. V trimming: 6 bases; J trimming: 4 bases; junction bases outside the gene matches: 8. CDR3 residues: CASSLVGQGYEQYF. The CDR3, as DNA: TGTGCCAGCAGCCTGGTCGGACAGGGATACGAGCAGTACTTC.

V is TRBV21-1 and J is TRBJ2-1; TRBD1, as called in the table, went unchecked against the DNA. TRBV21-1 has pseudogene status. The CDR3 consists of 15 residues. CDR3 DNA: TGTGCCAGCAGCAAACGCAGGGGGCCGGGGAATGAGCAGTTCTTC. Encoded protein: CASSKRRGPGNEQFF.

This clone was recorded once. The gene calls are TRBV5-1 and TRBJ2-1; D is possibly TRBD1 or TRBD2 (6 bases each). The V gene's germline CDR1 is SGHRS and CDR2 YFSETQ. Trimming left V 4 bases short and J 5 bases short, with 19 bases between. The CDR3 length is 16 residues. The CDR3 DNA sequence: TGCGCCAGCAGCCAATTGGGGGGCCTAATAGACAATGAGCAGTTCTTC. Its protein product is CASSQLGGLIDNEQFF. The variable domain in full, with the rest retrieved from reference TRBV5-1 and TRBJ2-1, is KAGVTQTPRYLIKTRGQQVTLSCSPISGHRSVSWYQQTPGQGLQFLFEYFSETQRNKGNFPGRFSGRQFSNSRSEMNVSTLELGDSALYLCASSQLGGLIDNEQFFGPGTRLTVL.

The V and J genes are TRBV6-6 and TRBJ2-2; a weak D match, TRBD1 (5 bases). With 6 bases removed from V and 1 base from J, the gap between germline ends came to 6 bases. Looked up from germline, CDR1 is MNHNY and CDR2 is SVGAGI (reference sequence). The CDR3 covers 13 residues. Here the CDR3 DNA reads TGTGCCAGCAGGCAGGGGAACACCGGGGAGCTGTTTTTT. Residues: CASRQGNTGELFF.